The present T cell receptor (beta chain) was sequenced within a study of a mutant IDH1 vaccine in newly diagnosed glioma. TCRdb keeps only in-frame clones here, not all; method: immunoSEQ multiplex PCR. Among nearly 15,000 clones, 75% to 90% were seen once, and the ten largest hold around 10%. Germline V CDR1 and CDR2: SGHRS, YFSETQ. This CDR3 comprises 14 residues. Trimming took 4 bases from V and 4 from J, leaving 11 bases between them. Indicated time point: baseline, week 1 (first vaccination visit). As for treatment: pre-vaccination baseline after standard-of-care therapy. The source was PBMCs, collected from a glioma patient treated with radiotherapy, temozolomide or both. The chain joins TRBV5-1 to TRBJ2-2; D may correspond to TRBD1 or TRBD2 (5 bases each). The clonotype originates from a woman aged 35 to 49 with glioma. Some clones in this sample may be carry-over from other donors' samples. In DNA form, the CDR3 reads TGCGCCAGCAGCAGAGACGGGACCACCGGGGAGCTGTTTTTT. As protein: CASSRDGTTGELFF.